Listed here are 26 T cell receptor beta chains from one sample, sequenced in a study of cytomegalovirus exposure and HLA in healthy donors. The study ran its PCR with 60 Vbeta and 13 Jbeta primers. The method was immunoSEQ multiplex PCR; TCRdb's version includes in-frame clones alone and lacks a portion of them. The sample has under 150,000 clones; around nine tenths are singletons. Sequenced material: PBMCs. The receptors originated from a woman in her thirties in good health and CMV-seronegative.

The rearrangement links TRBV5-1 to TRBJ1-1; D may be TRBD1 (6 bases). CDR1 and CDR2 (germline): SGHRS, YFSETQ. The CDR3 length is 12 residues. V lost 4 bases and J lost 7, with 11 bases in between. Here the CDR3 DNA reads TGCGCCAGCAGCCGCTCAGGGGATGAAGCTTTCTTT. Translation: CASSRSGDEAFF.

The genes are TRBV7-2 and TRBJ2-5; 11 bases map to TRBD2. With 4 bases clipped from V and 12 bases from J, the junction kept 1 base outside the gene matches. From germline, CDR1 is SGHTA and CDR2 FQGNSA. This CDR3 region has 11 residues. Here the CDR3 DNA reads TGTGCCAGCAGCTCGGGACTAGCGGAGTACTTC. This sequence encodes CASSSGLAEYF.

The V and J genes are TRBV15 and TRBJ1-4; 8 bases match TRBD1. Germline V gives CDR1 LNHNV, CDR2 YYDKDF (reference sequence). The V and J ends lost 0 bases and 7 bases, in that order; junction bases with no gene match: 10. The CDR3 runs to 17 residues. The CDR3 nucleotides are TGTGCCACCAGCAGAGATCATCCAGGGGGCTCGGGTGAAAAACTGTTTTTT. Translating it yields CATSRDHPGGSGEKLFF.

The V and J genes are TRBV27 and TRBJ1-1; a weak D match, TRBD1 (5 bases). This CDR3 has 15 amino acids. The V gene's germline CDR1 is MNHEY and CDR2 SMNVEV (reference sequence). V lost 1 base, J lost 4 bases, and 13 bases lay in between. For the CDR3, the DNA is TGTGCCAGCAGTTTATTTCAGGGTATGGGCACTGAAGCTTTCTTT. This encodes CASSLFQGMGTEAFF.

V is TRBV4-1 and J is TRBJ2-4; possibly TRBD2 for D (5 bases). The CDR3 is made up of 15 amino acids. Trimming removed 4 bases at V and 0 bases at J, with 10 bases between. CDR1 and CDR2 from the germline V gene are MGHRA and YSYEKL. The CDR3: CASSPLALAKNIQYF. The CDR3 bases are TGCGCCAGCAGCCCTCTAGCCCTAGCCAAAAACATTCAGTACTTC.

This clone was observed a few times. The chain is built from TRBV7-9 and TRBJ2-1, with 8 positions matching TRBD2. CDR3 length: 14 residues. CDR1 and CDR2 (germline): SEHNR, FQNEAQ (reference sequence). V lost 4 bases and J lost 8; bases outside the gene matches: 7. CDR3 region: CASSYNLAGDEQFF. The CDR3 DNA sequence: TGTGCCAGCAGCTACAACCTAGCGGGTGATGAGCAGTTCTTC.

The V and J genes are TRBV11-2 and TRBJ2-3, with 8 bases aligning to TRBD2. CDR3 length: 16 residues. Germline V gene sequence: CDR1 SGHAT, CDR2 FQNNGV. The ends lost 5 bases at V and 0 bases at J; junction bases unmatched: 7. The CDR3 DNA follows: TGTGCCAGCAGCCGAATCGGGGGGGCTAGCACAGATACGCAGTATTTT. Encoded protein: CASSRIGGASTDTQYF.

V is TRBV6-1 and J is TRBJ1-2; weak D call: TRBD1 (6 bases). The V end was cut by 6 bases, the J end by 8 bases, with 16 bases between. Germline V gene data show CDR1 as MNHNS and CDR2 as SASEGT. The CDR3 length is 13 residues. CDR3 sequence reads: CASRKLQGYGYTF. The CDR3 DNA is TGTGCCAGCAGAAAGCTACAGGGTTACGGCTACACCTTC.

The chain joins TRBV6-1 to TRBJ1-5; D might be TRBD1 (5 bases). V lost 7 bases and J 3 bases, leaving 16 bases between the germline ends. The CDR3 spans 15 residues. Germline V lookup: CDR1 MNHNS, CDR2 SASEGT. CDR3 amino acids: CASTQREGFNQPQHF. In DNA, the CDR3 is TGTGCCAGCACCCAAAGGGAGGGGTTCAATCAGCCCCAGCATTTT.

The CDR3 DNA reads TGCGCCAGCAGCCAAGAGGAGGCTTACTCCTACAATGAGCAGTTCTTC. Amino acid sequence: CASSQEEAYSYNEQFF. The V call is TRBV4-3, the J call TRBJ2-1, with D maybe TRBD2 (5 bases). Germline CDR1 LGHNA, CDR2 YSLEER. This CDR3 region has 16 residues. The V end lost 0 bases, the J end lost 0 bases, and 9 bases lay between the germline ends.

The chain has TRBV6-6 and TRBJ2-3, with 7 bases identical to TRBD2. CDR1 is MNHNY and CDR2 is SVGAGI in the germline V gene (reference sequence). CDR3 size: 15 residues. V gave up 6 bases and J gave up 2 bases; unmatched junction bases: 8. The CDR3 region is CASRIASGDTDTQYF. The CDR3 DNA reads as TGTGCCAGCAGGATCGCTAGCGGAGACACAGATACGCAGTATTTT.

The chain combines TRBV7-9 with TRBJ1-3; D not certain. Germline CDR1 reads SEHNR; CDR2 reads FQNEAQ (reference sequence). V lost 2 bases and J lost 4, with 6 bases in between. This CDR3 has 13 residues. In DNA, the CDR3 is TGTGCCAGCAGCTTACTATACGGAAACACCATATATTTT. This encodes CASSLLYGNTIYF.

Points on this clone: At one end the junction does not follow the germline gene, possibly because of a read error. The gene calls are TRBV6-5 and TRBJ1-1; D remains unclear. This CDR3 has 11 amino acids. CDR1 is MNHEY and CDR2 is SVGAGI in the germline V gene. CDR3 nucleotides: TGTGCCAGCAGTGGTAACAGTGAAGCTTTCTTT. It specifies CASSGNSEAFF.

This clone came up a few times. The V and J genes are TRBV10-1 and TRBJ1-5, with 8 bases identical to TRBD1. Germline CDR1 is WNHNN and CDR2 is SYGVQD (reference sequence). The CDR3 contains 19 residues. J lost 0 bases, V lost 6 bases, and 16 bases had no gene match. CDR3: CASRKALQGVYVSNQPQHF. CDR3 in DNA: TGCGCCAGCAGGAAAGCTTTACAGGGGGTGTACGTTAGCAATCAGCCCCAGCATTTT.

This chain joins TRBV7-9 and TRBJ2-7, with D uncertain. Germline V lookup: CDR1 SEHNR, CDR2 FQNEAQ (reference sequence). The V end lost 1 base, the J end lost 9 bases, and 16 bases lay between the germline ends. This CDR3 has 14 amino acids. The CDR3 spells CASSLDNLGRLQYF. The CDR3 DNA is TGTGCCAGCAGCTTAGATAATTTGGGCAGGTTGCAGTACTTC.

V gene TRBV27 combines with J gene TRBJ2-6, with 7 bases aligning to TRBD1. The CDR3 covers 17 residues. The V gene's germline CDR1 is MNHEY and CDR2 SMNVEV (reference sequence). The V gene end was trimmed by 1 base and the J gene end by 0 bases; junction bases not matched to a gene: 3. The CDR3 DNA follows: TGTGCCAGCAGTTTATTACAGGGGACCTCTGGGGCCAACGTCCTGACTTTC. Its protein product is CASSLLQGTSGANVLTF.

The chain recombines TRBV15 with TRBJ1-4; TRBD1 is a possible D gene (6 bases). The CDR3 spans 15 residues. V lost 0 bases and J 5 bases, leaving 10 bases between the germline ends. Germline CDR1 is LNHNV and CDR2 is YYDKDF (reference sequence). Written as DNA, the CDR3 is TGTGCCACCAGCAGAGATGGCCAGGGGAATGAAAAACTGTTTTTT. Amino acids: CATSRDGQGNEKLFF.

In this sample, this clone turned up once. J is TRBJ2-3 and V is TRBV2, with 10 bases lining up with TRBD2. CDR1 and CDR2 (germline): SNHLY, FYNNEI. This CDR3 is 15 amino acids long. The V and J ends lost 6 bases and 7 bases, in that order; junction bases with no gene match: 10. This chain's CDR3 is CASRTLAGLGNTQYF. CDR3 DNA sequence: TGTGCCAGCAGAACACTAGCGGGGTTAGGAAATACGCAGTATTTT.

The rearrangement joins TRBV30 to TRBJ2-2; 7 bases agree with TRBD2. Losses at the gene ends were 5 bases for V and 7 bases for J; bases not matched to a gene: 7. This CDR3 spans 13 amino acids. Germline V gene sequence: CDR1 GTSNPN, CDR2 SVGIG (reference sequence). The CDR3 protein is CAWVGAGVGELFF. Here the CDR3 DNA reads TGTGCCTGGGTCGGGGCGGGAGTCGGGGAGCTGTTTTTT.

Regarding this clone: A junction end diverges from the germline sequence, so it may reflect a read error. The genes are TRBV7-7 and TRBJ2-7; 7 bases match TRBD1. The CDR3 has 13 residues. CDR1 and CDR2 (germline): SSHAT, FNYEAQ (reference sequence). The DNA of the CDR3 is TGTGCTAGCAGCTTCAGACAGGGTTACGAGCAGTACTTC. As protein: CASSFRQGYEQYF.

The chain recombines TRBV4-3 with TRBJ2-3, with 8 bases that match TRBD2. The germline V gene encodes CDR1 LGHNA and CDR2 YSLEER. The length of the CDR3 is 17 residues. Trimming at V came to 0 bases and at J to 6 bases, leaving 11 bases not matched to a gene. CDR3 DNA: TGCGCCAGCAGCCAAGACCATCGGGGGGGCTTGTGGGATACGCAGTATTTT. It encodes CASSQDHRGGLWDTQYF.

The CDR3 here is CASTLRQLKDSPLHF. CDR3 in DNA: TGTGCCAGCACCCTCAGACAGTTGAAGGATTCACCCCTCCACTTT. This chain joins TRBV28 and TRBJ1-6; weak D call: TRBD1 (5 bases). The germline V gene has CDR1 MDHEN and CDR2 SYDVKM. The CDR3 extends over 15 amino acids. V was shortened by 7 bases and J by 8 bases, with 18 bases between the two germline ends.

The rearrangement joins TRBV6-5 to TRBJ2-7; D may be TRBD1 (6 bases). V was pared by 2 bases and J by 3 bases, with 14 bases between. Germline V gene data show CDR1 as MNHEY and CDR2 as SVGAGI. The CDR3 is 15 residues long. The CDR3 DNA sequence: TGTGCCAGCAGTTACACCGGGACAAACAACTACGAGCAGTACTTC. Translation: CASSYTGTNNYEQYF.

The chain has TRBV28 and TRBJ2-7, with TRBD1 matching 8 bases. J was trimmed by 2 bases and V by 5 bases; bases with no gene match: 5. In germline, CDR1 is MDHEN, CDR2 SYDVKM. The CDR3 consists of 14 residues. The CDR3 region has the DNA TGTGCCAGCAGTAGGACAGGGAACCCCTACGAGCAGTACTTC. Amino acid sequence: CASSRTGNPYEQYF.

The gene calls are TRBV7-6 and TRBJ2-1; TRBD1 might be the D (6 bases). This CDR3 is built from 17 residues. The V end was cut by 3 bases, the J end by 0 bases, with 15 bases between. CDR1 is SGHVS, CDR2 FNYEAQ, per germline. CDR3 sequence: CASSLRPGQPSYNEQFF. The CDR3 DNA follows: TGTGCCAGCAGCTTGCGACCGGGACAACCCTCCTACAATGAGCAGTTCTTC.

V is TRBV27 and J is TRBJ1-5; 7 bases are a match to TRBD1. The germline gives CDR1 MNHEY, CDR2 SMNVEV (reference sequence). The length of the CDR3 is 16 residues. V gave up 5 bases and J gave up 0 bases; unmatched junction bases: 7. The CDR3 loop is CASSQQGPYSNQPQHF. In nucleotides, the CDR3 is TGTGCCAGCAGTCAACAGGGGCCTTATAGCAATCAGCCCCAGCATTTT.